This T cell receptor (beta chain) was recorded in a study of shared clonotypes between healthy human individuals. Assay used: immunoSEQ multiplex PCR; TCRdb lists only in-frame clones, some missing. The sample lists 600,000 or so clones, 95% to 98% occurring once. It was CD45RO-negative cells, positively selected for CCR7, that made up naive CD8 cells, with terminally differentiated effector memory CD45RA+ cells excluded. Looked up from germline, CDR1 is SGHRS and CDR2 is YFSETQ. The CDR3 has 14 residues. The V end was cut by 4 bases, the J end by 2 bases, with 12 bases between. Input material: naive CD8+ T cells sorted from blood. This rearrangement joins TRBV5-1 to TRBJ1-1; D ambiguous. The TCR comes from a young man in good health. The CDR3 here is CASSPPSSNTEAFF. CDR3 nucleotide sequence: TGCGCCAGCAGCCCCCCGTCTTCTAACACTGAAGCTTTCTTT.